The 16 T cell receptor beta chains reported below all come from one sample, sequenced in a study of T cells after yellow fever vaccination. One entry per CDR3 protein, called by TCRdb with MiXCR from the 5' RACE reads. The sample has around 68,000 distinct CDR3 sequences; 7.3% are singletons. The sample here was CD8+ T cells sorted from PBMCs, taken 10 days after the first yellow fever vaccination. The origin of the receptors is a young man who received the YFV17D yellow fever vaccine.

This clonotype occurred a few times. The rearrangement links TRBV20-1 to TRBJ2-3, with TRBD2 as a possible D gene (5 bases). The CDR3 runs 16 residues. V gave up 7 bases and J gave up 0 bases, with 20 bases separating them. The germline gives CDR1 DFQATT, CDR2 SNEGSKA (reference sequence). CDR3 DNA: TGCAGTGAAACCAAGCCCCCTAGCATTAGCACAGATACGCAGTATTTT. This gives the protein CSETKPPSISTDTQYF.

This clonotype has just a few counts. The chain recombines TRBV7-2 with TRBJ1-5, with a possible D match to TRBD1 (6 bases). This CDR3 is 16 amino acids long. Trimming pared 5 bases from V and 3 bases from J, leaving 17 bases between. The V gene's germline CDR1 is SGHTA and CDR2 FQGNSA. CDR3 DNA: TGTGCCAGCAGCCTAACCGGGACAACGTACAATCAGCCCCAGCATTTT. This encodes CASSLTGTTYNQPQHF.

CDR3 nucleotide sequence: TGTGCCAGCAGCTGGGGCGGCCAGGGGGATTATGGCTACACCTTC. It yields the protein CASSWGGQGDYGYTF. The V gene is TRBV13, the J gene TRBJ1-2; TRBD1 matches 7 bases. V shed 4 bases, J shed 5 bases, and the junction held 10 bases outside the gene matches. CDR3 length: 15 amino acids. The germline V gene encodes CDR1 PRHDT and CDR2 FYEKMQ (reference sequence).

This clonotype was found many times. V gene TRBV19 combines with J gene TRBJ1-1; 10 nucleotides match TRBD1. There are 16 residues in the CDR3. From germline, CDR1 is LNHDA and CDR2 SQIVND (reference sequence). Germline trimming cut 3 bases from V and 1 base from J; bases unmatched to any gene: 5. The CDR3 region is CASSILDRGKNTEAFF. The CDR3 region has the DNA TGTGCCAGTAGTATTTTGGACAGGGGGAAGAACACTGAAGCTTTCTTT.

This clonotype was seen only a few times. CDR3 residues: CASRQTGGGGAALSDTQYF. CDR3 sequence (DNA): TGTGCCAGCAGACAGACCGGAGGCGGAGGGGCCGCTCTCTCAGATACGCAGTATTTT. This chain uses TRBV5-7 with TRBJ2-3, with a possible D match to TRBD2 (6 bases). TRBV5-7 is classed as an ORF, of uncertain function. V was clipped by 5 bases and J by 4 bases, with 29 bases between them. The CDR3 contains 19 residues.

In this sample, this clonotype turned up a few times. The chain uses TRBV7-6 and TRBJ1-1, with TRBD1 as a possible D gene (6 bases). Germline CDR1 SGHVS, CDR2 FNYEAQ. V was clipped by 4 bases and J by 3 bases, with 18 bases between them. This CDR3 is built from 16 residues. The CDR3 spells CASSSGHGGRDTEAFF. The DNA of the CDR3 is TGTGCCAGCAGCTCCGGACACGGGGGGCGAGACACTGAAGCTTTCTTT.

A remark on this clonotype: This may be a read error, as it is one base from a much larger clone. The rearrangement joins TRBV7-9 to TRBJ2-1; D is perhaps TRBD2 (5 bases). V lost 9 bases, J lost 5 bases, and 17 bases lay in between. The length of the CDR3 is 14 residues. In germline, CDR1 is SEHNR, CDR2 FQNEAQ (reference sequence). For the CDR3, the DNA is TGTGCCAGGGGCCCCGGGGTACGGCACAATGAGCAGTTCTTC. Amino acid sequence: CARGPGVRHNEQFF.

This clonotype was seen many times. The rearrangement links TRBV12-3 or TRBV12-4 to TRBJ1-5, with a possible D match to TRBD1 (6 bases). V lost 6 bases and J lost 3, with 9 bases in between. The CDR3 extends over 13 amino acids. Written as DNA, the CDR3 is TGTGCCAGCAGCAGGGGCCCCAATCAGCCCCAGCATTTT. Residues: CASSRGPNQPQHF.

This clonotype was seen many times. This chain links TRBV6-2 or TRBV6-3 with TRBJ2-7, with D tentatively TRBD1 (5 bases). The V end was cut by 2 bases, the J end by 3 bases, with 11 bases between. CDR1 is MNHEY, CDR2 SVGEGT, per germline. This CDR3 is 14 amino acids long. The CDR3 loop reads CASSYEPGFYEQYF. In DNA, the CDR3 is TGTGCCAGCAGTTACGAACCAGGGTTCTACGAGCAGTACTTC.

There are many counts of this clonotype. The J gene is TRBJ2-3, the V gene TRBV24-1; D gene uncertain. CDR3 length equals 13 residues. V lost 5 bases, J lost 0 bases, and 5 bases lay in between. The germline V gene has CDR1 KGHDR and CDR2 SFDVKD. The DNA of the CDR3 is TGTGCCACCAGTGCTTGGAGCACAGATACGCAGTATTTT. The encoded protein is CATSAWSTDTQYF.

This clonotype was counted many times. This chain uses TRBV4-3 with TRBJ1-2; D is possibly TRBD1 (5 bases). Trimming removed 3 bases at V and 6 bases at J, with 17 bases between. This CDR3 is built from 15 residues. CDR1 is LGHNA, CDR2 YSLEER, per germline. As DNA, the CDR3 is TGCGCCAGCAGCCATAATCAAGGGGCACGGGATGGCTACACCTTC. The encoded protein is CASSHNQGARDGYTF.

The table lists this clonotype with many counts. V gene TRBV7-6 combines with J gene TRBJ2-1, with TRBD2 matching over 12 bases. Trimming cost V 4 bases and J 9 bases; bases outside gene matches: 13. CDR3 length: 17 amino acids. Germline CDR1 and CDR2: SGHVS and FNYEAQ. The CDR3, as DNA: TGTGCCAGCAGCTATGCCCCGGGACTAGCGGGTCTGAGTGAGCAGTTCTTC. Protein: CASSYAPGLAGLSEQFF.

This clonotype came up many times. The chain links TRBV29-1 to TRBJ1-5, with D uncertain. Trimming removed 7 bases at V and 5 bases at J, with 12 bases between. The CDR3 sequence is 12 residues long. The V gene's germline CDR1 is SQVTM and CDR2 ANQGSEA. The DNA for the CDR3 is TGCAGCGCTGGAGACGCGTATCAGCCCCAGCATTTT. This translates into CSAGDAYQPQHF.

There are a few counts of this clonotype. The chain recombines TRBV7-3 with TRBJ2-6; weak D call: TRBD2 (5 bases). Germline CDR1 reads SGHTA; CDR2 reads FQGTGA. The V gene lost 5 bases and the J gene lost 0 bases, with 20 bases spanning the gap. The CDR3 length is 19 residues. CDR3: CASSPDPGIFLSGANVLTF. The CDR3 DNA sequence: TGTGCCAGCAGCCCGGACCCGGGGATCTTCCTCTCTGGGGCCAACGTCCTGACTTTC.

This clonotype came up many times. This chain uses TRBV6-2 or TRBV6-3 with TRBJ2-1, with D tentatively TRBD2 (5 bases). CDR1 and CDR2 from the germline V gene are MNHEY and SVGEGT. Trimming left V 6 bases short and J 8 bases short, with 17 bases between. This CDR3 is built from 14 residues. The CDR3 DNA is TGTGCCAGCAGCCGGGCGGGCCTCGGGGATGAGCAGTTCTTC. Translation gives CASSRAGLGDEQFF.

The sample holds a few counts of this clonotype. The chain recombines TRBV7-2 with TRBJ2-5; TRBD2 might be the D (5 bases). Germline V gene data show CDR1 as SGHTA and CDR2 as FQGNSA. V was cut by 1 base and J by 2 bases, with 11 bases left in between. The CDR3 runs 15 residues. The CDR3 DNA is TGTGCCAGCAGCTTAGGTGGCCGGGATCAAGAGACCCAGTACTTC. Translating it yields CASSLGGRDQETQYF.